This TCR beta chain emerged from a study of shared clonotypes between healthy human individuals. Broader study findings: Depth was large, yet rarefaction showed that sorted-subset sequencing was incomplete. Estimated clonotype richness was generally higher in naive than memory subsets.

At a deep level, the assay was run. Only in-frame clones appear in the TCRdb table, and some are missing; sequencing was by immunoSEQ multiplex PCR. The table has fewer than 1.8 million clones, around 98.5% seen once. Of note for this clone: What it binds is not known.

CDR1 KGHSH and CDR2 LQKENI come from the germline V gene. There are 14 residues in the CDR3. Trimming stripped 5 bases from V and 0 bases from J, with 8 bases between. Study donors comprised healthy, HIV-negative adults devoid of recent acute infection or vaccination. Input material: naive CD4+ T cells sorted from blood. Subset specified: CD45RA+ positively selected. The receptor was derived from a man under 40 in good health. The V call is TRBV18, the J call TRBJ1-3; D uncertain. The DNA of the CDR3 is TGTGCCAGCTCAAATGGCCCCTCTGGAAACACCATATATTTT. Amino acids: CASSNGPSGNTIYF. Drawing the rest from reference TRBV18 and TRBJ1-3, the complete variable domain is NAGVMQNPRHLVRRRGQEARLRCSPMKGHSHVYWYRQLPEEGLKFMVYLQKENIIDESGMPKERFSAEFPKEGPSILRIQQVVRGDSAAYFCASSNGPSGNTIYFGEGSWLTVV.